This TCR beta chain derives from a study of T cells in Graves' hyperthyroidism and ophthalmopathy. Study as a whole: Before any treatment, at initial diagnosis, peripheral blood was collected.

The CDR3 extends over 16 amino acids. CDR1 and CDR2 from the germline V gene are SGHDT and YYEEEE. V was clipped by 0 bases and J by 5 bases, with 17 bases between them. Diagnoses used clinical symptoms, serum thyroxine and TRAb, thyroid ultrasound and orbital computed tomography. TCR beta CDR3 region amplification was performed from RNA transcripts. First-round RT-PCR of the TCR CDR3 relied on the HTBI primer set. TCRdb re-called the multiplex PCR reads through MiXCR, storing one row per CDR3 protein. The sample includes over 45,000 distinct CDR3 sequences, 40% to 55% of them seen just once. The receptor was isolated from a woman in her 30s with Graves' ophthalmopathy. The sample taken for sequencing was blood. This chain uses TRBV5-6 with TRBJ1-2, with D possibly being TRBD1 (5 bases). The CDR3 sequence is CASSLAPGAGGYGYTF. The CDR3 DNA reads as TGTGCCAGCAGCTTGGCCCCAGGCGCCGGGGGGTATGGCTACACCTTC.